These 21 T cell receptor beta chains were all obtained from the same sample, sequenced in a study of spatial heterogeneity in lung cancer. TCRdb reanalysed the 5' RACE reads using MiXCR and keeps one entry per CDR3 protein. Here the sample spans about 38,000 distinct CDR3 sequences, roughly 7.4% being singletons. The time point was: sample taken at primary tumor resection. This specimen was PBMCs, taken at surgery. The receptors stem from a male donor with early-stage non-small cell lung cancer.

The gene calls are TRBV20-1 and TRBJ2-1, with D unresolved. V dropped 7 bases and J dropped 0 bases, with 13 bases sitting between them. Germline CDR1 and CDR2: DFQATT and SNEGSKA (reference sequence). This CDR3 comprises 14 residues. CDR3 DNA sequence: TGCAGTGGAATTAAGGGCTTCTCCTACAATGAGCAGTTCTTC. Protein: CSGIKGFSYNEQFF.

This clonotype showed up many times. The gene calls are TRBV18 and TRBJ2-4; D not certain. The CDR3 sequence is 15 residues long. CDR1 and CDR2 from the germline V gene are KGHSH and LQKENI. The V end was cut by 3 bases, the J end by 1 base, with 10 bases between. In DNA form, the CDR3 reads TGTGCCAGCTCACCCCTAGAAGTTGCCAAAAACATTCAGTACTTC. Amino acids: CASSPLEVAKNIQYF.

In this sample, this clonotype turned up a few times. V and J are TRBV6-6 and TRBJ1-2, with D unresolved. CDR1 MNHNY and CDR2 SVGAGI come from the germline V gene (reference sequence). The V end was cut by 0 bases, the J end by 2 bases, with 13 bases between. The CDR3 is 16 residues long. The DNA for the CDR3 is TGTGCCAGCAGTTACTCGTTTCCAGGCGAAAACTATGGCTACACCTTC. As protein: CASSYSFPGENYGYTF.

The genes are TRBV12-3 or TRBV12-4 and TRBJ2-5; D is perhaps TRBD1 (6 bases). The V gene lost 7 bases and the J gene lost 1 base, with 13 bases spanning the gap. The CDR3 is 14 residues long. CDR3 loop: CASNQQGFQETQYF. The CDR3 DNA reads TGTGCCAGCAACCAACAGGGATTCCAAGAGACCCAGTACTTC.

This clonotype occurred a few times. The junction departs from the called germline gene at one end, perhaps through a read error. The chain is built from TRBV7-2 and TRBJ2-1; the match to TRBD2 covers 9 bases. The V gene's germline CDR1 is SGHTA and CDR2 FQGNSA. The CDR3 has 15 residues. CDR3 protein: CASGLDSGGYNEQFF. The CDR3 DNA follows: TGTGCCAGCGGCTTAGACAGCGGGGGGTACAATGAGCAGTTCTTC.

This clonotype was seen a few times. The chain recombines TRBV4-2 with TRBJ2-3, with D unresolved. The germline V and J ends were trimmed by 2 bases and 0 bases, with 12 bases remaining between them. CDR1 is LGHNA, CDR2 YNFKEQ, per germline. This CDR3 has 16 residues. The CDR3 spells CASSQFLYRSTDTQYF. In nucleotides, the CDR3 is TGTGCCAGCAGCCAATTTTTATATAGGAGCACAGATACGCAGTATTTT.

This clonotype has just a few counts. The chain combines TRBV24-1 with TRBJ2-1; 12 bases align to TRBD2. Germline assignment: CDR1 KGHDR and CDR2 SFDVKD. With 3 bases clipped from V and 0 bases from J, the junction kept 11 bases outside the gene matches. The CDR3 is made up of 20 amino acids. CDR3 residues: CATSDVSGTSGSSSYNEQFF. The CDR3 coding sequence is TGTGCCACCAGTGATGTGTCCGGGACTAGCGGGTCTAGCTCCTACAATGAGCAGTTCTTC.

This clonotype was counted many times. This sequence joins TRBV15 and TRBJ2-5, with 10 nucleotides matching TRBD1. CDR1 LNHNV and CDR2 YYDKDF come from the germline V gene (reference sequence). V lost 5 bases to trimming and J lost 6 bases; unmatched junction nucleotides: 12. The CDR3 consists of 16 residues. Written as DNA, the CDR3 is TGTGCCACCAGCGACATAGGACAGGGGGGCCTACAGACCCAGTACTTC. Translated, it gives CATSDIGQGGLQTQYF.

The rearrangement links TRBV5-1 to TRBJ2-1; 10 nucleotides align to TRBD2. This CDR3 is 15 amino acids long. V lost 4 bases and J lost 8; bases outside the gene matches: 9. The V gene's germline CDR1 is SGHRS and CDR2 YFSETQ. For the CDR3, the DNA is TGCGCCAGCAGCACTCTAGCGGGAGCGGTAGATGAGCAGTTCTTC. Translating it yields CASSTLAGAVDEQFF.

This clonotype was counted only a few times. J is TRBJ1-3 and V is TRBV7-2; TRBD1 aligns across 8 bases. The CDR3 has 15 amino acids. The V gene's germline CDR1 is SGHTA and CDR2 FQGNSA. J gave up 1 base and V 5 bases, and 4 bases lay outside the gene matches. CDR3: CASSTRTGSGNTIYF. The CDR3 coding sequence is TGTGCCAGCAGCACGCGGACAGGGTCTGGAAACACCATATATTTT. Using reference TRBV7-2 and TRBJ1-3 for the parts outside the CDR3, the full variable domain is GAGVSQSPSNKVTEKGKDVELRCDPISGHTALYWYRQSLGQGLEFLIYFQGNSAPDKSGLPSDRFSAERTGGSVSTLTIQRTQQEDSAVYLCASSTRTGSGNTIYFGEGSWLTVV.

The V call is TRBV5-1, the J call TRBJ2-7; D may match TRBD1 or TRBD2 (5 bases each). V lost 6 bases to trimming and J lost 3 bases, with 13 bases between them. Germline lookup yields CDR1 SGHRS and CDR2 YFSETQ. The CDR3 loop spans 13 amino acids. The DNA for the CDR3 is TGCGCCAGCAAGTTGAGGGGCAACTACGAGCAGTACTTC. This codes for CASKLRGNYEQYF.

Concerning this clonotype itself: Given a much more abundant clone one base away, this may be a read error. The genes are TRBV6-2 or TRBV6-3 and TRBJ1-1; no firm D call. Trimming pared 6 bases from V and 1 base from J, leaving 15 bases between. The CDR3 length is 15 residues. Germline V lookup: CDR1 MNHEY, CDR2 SVGEGT. The CDR3 DNA reads TGTGCCAGCAGCCGCTGTCGTGCCGGGAACACTGAAGCTTTCTTT. The encoded protein is CASSRCRAGNTEAFF.

This chain joins TRBV12-3 or TRBV12-4 and TRBJ2-1, with 12 bases fitting TRBD2. This CDR3 comprises 15 residues. With 2 bases clipped from V and 7 bases from J, the junction kept 3 bases outside the gene matches. The CDR3 reads CASSLSTSGSNEQFF. The CDR3 bases are TGTGCCAGCAGTTTATCGACTAGCGGGAGTAATGAGCAGTTCTTC.

The chain is built from TRBV24-1 and TRBJ2-1, with 10 bases matching TRBD2. The CDR3 consists of 15 residues. After removal of 4 bases from V and 8 bases from J, the junction contained 7 bases not matched to a gene. The V gene's germline CDR1 is KGHDR and CDR2 SFDVKD. As DNA, the CDR3 is TGTGCCACCAGTGACCCTAGCGGGAGTGGGCATGAGCAGTTCTTC. Encoded protein: CATSDPSGSGHEQFF.

This clonotype was counted at least ten times. The chain links TRBV3-1 to TRBJ2-7; D assignment may be TRBD1 or TRBD2 (5 bases each). Deletions cut 1 base from V and 5 bases from J, with 9 bases between. The CDR3 runs to 13 residues. Germline assignment: CDR1 LGHDT and CDR2 YNNKEL (reference sequence). CDR3 bases: TGTGCCAGCAGCCAAGGAGGGGTACACGAGCAGTACGTC. Protein sequence: CASSQGGVHEQYV.

The CDR3 DNA is TGTGCCAGCAGCCGATCGACAGGGGTCGCAGATACGCAGTATTTT. Protein product: CASSRSTGVADTQYF. The chain carries TRBV11-2 and TRBJ2-3, with 8 bases lining up with TRBD1. CDR3 size: 15 residues. The trim removed 5 bases at V and 4 bases at J, leaving 8 bases unmatched. Per germline, CDR1 SGHAT and CDR2 FQNNGV. Full variable domain (remainder filled in from reference TRBV11-2 and TRBJ2-3): EAGVAQSPRYKIIEKRQSVAFWCNPISGHATLYWYQQILGQGPKLLIQFQNNGVVDDSQLPKDRFSAERLKGVDSTLKIQPAKLEDSAVYLCASSRSTGVADTQYFGPGTRLTVL.

This clonotype was seen only a few times. The gene calls are TRBV13 and TRBJ2-1; D might be TRBD2 (6 bases). The V gene's germline CDR1 is PRHDT and CDR2 FYEKMQ (reference sequence). V dropped 3 bases and J dropped 4 bases, with 13 bases sitting between them. This CDR3 has 15 residues. In DNA, the CDR3 is TGTGCCAGCAGCTTCGTCGGGAGAAGGTACAATGAGCAGTTCTTC. Residues: CASSFVGRRYNEQFF.

There are many counts of this clonotype. The J gene is TRBJ1-5, the V gene TRBV27, with D perhaps matching TRBD1 (5 bases). This CDR3 comprises 15 residues. Deletions cut 2 bases from V and 2 bases from J, with 10 bases between. Germline CDR1 and CDR2: MNHEY and SMNVEV (reference sequence). CDR3 DNA: TGTGCCAGCAGTTTAAAGGAAGGGGGCAATCAGCCCCAGCATTTT. Protein sequence: CASSLKEGGNQPQHF.

There are many counts of this clonotype. This sequence joins TRBV20-1 and TRBJ2-5; D remains ambiguous. CDR1 is DFQATT, CDR2 SNEGSKA, per germline (reference sequence). Trimming removed 1 base from V and 3 bases from J, with 12 bases in between. The CDR3 is 14 amino acids. The CDR3 reads CSARVPSPEETQYF. The CDR3 nucleotides are TGCAGTGCTAGAGTCCCGTCCCCCGAAGAGACCCAGTACTTC.

Note on this clonotype: It may be a read error: a sequence one base away is much more abundant. This sequence joins TRBV18 and TRBJ2-2; possibly TRBD1 for D (5 bases). The germline V gene has CDR1 KGHSH and CDR2 LQKENI. The CDR3 covers 16 residues. The DNA for the CDR3 is TGTACCAGCTCACCACAGAGACAGTCGAACACCGGGGAGCTGTTTTTT. It codes for CTSSPQRQSNTGELFF. Together with reference TRBV18 and TRBJ2-2, the CDR3 gives the full variable domain: NAGVMQNPRHLVRRRGQEARLRCSPMKGHSHVYWYRQLPEEGLKFMVYLQKENIIDESGMPKERFSAEFPKEGPSILRIQQVVRGDSAAYFCTSSPQRQSNTGELFFGEGSRLTVL.

This clonotype was recorded at least ten times. The chain combines TRBV9 with TRBJ2-2, with 8 bases aligning to TRBD1. The CDR3 extends over 15 amino acids. Germline CDR1 reads SGDLS; CDR2 reads YYNGEE. The junction had 3 bases not matched to a gene; V was cut back by 2 bases and J by 3 bases. CDR3 coding DNA: TGTGCCAGCAGCGTTGGACAGGGCGACACCGGGGAGCTGTTTTTT. Protein: CASSVGQGDTGELFF.